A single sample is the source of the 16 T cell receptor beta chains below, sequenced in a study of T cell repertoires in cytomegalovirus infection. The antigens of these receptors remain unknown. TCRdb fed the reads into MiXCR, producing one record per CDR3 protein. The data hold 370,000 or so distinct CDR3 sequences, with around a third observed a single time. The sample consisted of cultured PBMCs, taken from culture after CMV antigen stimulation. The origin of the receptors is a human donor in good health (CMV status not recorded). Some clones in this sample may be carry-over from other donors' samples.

The CDR3 DNA follows: TGTGCCAGTAGGGAGACCCACCCCTTCGGTAATACGCAGTATTTT. It specifies CASRETHPFGNTQYF. The V gene is TRBV19, the J gene TRBJ2-3, with D unclear. The germline V gene has CDR1 LNHDA and CDR2 SQIVND (reference sequence). V lost 6 bases and J 7 bases, leaving 20 bases between the germline ends. This CDR3 is 15 amino acids long.

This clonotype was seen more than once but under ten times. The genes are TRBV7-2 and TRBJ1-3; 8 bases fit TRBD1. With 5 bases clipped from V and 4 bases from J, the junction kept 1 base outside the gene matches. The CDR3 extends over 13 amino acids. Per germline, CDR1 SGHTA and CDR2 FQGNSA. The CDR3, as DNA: TGTGCCAGCAGCCGGGACAGGGGAAACACCATATATTTT. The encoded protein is CASSRDRGNTIYF.

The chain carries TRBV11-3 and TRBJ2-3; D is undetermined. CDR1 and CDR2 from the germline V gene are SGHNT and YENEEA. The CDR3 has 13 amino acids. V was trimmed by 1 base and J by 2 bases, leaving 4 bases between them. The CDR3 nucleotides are TGTGCCAGCAGCTTAGGTGACACAGATACGCAGTATTTT. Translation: CASSLGDTDTQYF.

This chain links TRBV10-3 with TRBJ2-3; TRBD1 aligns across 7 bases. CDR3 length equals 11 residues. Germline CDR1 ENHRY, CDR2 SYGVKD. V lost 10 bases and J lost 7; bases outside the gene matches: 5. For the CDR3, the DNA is TGTGCCACGAACAGGGGATATACGCAGTATTTT. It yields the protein CATNRGYTQYF.

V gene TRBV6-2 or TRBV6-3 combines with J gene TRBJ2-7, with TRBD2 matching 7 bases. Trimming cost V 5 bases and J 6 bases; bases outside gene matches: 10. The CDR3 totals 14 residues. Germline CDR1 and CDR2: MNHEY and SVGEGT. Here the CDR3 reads CASSPQLGRAEQYF. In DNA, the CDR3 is TGTGCCAGCAGTCCCCAATTGGGGAGGGCCGAGCAGTACTTC.

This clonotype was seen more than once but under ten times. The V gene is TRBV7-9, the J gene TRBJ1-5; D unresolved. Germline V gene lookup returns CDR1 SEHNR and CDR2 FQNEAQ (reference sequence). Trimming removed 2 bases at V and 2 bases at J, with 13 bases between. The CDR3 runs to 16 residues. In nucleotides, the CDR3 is TGTGCCAGCAGCTTATGGCCGAGCCGTGGCAATCAGCCCCAGCATTTT. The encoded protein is CASSLWPSRGNQPQHF.

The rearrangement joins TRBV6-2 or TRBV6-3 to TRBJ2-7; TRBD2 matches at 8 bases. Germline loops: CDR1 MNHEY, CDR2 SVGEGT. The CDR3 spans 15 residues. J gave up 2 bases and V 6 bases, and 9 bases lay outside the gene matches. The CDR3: CASRTRGGQTYEQYF. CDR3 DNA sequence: TGTGCCAGCAGGACTCGGGGGGGGCAGACCTACGAGCAGTACTTC.

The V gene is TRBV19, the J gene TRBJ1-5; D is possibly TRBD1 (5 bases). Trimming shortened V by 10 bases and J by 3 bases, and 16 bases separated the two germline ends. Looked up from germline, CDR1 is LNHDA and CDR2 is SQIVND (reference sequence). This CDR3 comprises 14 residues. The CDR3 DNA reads TGTGCCACCGTGAACGGGGCCAACAATCAGCCCCAGCATTTT. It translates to CATVNGANNQPQHF.

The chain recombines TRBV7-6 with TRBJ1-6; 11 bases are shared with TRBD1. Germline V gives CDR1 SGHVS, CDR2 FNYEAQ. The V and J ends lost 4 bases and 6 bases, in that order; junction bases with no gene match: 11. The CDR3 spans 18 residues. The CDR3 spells CASSSGQGAHPSNSPLHF. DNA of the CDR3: TGTGCCAGCAGCTCCGGACAGGGGGCACACCCTTCTAATTCACCCCTCCACTTT. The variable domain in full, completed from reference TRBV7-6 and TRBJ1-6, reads GAGVSQSPRYKVTKRGQDVALRCDPISGHVSLYWYRQALGQGPEFLTYFNYEAQQDKSGLPNDRFSAERPEGSISTLTIQRTEQRDSAMYRCASSSGQGAHPSNSPLHFGNGTRLTVT.

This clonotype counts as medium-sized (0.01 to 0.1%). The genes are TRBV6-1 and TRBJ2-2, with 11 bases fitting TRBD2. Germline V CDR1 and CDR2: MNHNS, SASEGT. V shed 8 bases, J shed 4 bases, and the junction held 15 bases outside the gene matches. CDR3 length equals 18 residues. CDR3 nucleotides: TGTGCCAGCTCTCGATGGGCCCCGGGGACTAGCGGCACCGGGGAGCTGTTTTTT. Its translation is CASSRWAPGTSGTGELFF.

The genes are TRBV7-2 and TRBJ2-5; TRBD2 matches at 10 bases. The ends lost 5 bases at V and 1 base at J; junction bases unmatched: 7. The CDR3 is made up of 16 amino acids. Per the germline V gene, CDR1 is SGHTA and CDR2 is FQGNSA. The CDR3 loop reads CASSAPGLATQETQYF. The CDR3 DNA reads TGTGCCAGCAGCGCACCGGGACTAGCGACCCAAGAGACCCAGTACTTC.

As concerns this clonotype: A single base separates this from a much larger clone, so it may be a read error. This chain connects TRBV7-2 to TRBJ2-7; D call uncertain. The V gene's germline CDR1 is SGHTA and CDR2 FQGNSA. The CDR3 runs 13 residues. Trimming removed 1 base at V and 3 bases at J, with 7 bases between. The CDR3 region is CASSLDRIYEQYF. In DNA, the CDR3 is TGTGCCAGCAGCTTAGACCGGATCTACGAGCAGTACTTC.

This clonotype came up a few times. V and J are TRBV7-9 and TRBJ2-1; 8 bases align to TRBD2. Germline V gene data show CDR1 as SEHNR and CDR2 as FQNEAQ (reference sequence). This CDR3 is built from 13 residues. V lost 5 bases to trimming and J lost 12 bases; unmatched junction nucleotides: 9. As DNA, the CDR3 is TGTGCCAGCAGCCTAACTAGCGGTCAAGCGCAGTTCTTC. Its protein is CASSLTSGQAQFF.

CDR3 bases: TGCGCCAGCAGCCAAGACGGGACCTACTATGGCTACACCTTC. It specifies CASSQDGTYYGYTF. This chain links TRBV4-1 with TRBJ1-2, with D possibly being TRBD1 (5 bases). Trimming shortened V by 0 bases and J by 3 bases, and 8 bases separated the two germline ends. The V gene's germline CDR1 is MGHRA and CDR2 YSYEKL. CDR3 size: 14 residues.

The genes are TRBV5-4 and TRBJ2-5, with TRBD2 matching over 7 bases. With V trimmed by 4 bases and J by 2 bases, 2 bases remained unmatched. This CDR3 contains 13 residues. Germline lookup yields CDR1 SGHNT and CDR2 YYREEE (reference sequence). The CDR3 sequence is CASSQGLQETQYF. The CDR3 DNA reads TGTGCCAGCAGCCAGGGACTACAAGAGACCCAGTACTTC.

The CDR3 DNA sequence: TGTGCCAGCAGCTTAGGACTAGCGGGAATCTACAATGAGCAGTTCTTC. Translated: CASSLGLAGIYNEQFF. V usage is TRBV7-9 and J usage is TRBJ2-1; 11 bases align to TRBD2. Per the germline V gene, CDR1 is SEHNR and CDR2 is FQNEAQ (reference sequence). J lost 3 bases, V lost 1 base, and 2 bases had no gene match. The CDR3 has 16 residues.